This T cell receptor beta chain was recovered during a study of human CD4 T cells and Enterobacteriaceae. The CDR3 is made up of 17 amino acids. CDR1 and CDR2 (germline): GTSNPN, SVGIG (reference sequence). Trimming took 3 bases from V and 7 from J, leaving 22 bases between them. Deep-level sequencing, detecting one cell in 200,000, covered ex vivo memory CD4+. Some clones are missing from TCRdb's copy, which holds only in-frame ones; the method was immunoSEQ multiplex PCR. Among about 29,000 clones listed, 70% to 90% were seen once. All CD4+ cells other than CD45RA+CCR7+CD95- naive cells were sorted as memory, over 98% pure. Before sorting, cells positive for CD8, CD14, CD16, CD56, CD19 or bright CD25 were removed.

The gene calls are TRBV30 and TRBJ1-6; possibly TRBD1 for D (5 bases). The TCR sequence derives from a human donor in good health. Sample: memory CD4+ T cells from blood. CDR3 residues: CAWSSLSGTFGNSPLHF. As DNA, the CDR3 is TGTGCCTGGAGCTCCTTGTCGGGGACTTTTGGGAATTCACCCCTCCACTTT.